The clone carrying this T cell receptor beta chain occurred many times. Antigen unknown. The data originate from a study of T cell repertoires in cytomegalovirus infection. The junction had 11 bases not matched to a gene; V was cut back by 0 bases and J by 0 bases. CDR1 is MNHEY and CDR2 is SVGEGT in the germline V gene. The CDR3 has 19 residues. A single record per CDR3 protein comes from TCRdb applying MiXCR to the reads. The table has about a million distinct CDR3 sequences, roughly a third seen once. The sequence derives from a human donor in good health (CMV status not recorded). Some clones in this sample may be carry-over from other donors' samples. V and J are TRBV6-2 or TRBV6-3 and TRBJ2-1; 7 bases are shared with TRBD2. The material sequenced was cultured CD8+ T cells from PBMCs, taken from culture after CMV antigen stimulation. The DNA for the CDR3 is TGTGCCAGCAGTTACTCGACAACGGGACTATCCCACTCCTACAATGAGCAGTTCTTC. Its protein is CASSYSTTGLSHSYNEQFF.